The TCR beta chain under discussion was sequenced for a study of T cells after yellow fever vaccination. TCRdb re-called the 5' RACE reads with MiXCR, one entry per CDR3 protein. The sample carries almost 600,000 distinct CDR3 sequences, roughly 13% recorded once. In regard to this clonotype: No antigen is known for it.

Germline assignment: CDR1 SGDLS and CDR2 YYNGEE. The length of the CDR3 is 13 residues. V shed 2 bases and J shed 1 base, with 6 bases lying between them. General study findings and limits: Some clonotypes, a small share, were shared between CD4 and CD8 compartments. Detected again after the booster were most primary-vaccination clones, at about 96% CD4 and 88% CD8. The presence of abundant clonotypes contaminating from the bulk population was possible in FACS-sorted repertoires.

The clonotype comes from a man aged 30-40 years who received the YFV17D yellow fever vaccine. The chain has TRBV9 and TRBJ1-1; maybe TRBD1 (6 bases). The sample consisted of PBMCs, taken on the day of the yellow fever booster vaccination. The CDR3 is CASSVDRNTEAFF. The CDR3 DNA is TGTGCCAGCAGCGTGGACAGGAACACTGAAGCTTTCTTT.